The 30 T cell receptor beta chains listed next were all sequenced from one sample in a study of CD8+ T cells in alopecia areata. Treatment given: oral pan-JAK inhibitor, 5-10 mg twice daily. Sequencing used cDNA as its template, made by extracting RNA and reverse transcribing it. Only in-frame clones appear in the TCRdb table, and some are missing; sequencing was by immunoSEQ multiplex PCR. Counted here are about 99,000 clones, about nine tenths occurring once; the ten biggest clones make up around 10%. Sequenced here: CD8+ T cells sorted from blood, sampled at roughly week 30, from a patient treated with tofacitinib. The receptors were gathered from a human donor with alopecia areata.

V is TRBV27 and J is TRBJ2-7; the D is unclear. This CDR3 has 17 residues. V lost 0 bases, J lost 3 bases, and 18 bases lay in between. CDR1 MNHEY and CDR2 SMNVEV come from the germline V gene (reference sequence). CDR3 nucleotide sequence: TGTGCCAGCAGTTTATCGAACGCGGACGTGAGGCACTACGAGCAGTACTTC. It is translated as CASSLSNADVRHYEQYF.

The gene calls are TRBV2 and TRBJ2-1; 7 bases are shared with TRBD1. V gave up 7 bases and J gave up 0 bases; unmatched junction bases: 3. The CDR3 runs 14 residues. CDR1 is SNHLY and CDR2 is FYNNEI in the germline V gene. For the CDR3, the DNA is TGTGCCAGCATCCGGGACAGCTCCTACAATGAGCAGTTCTTC. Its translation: CASIRDSSYNEQFF.

This CDR3 is CASRTMNTEAFF. CDR3 bases: TGTGCCAGCAGGACTATGAACACTGAAGCTTTCTTT. The chain couples TRBV7-9 to TRBJ1-1; D uncertain. The germline CDR1 and CDR2 sequences are SEHNR and FQNEAQ (reference sequence). The CDR3 is 12 residues long. V was shortened by 6 bases and J by 0 bases, with 5 bases between the two germline ends.

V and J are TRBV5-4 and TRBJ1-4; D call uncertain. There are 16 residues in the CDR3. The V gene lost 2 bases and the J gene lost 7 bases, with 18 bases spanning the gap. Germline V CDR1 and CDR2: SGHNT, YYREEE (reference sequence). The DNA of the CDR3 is TGTGCCAGCAGCTTACGGCAGAGCGATGAGCGTGAAAAACTGTTTTTT. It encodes CASSLRQSDEREKLFF.

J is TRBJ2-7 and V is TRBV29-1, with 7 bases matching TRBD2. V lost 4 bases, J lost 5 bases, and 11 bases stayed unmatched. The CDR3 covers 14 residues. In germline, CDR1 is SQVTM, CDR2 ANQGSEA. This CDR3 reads CSVGGRGGENEQYF. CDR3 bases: TGCAGCGTTGGAGGACGGGGAGGGGAGAACGAGCAGTACTTC.

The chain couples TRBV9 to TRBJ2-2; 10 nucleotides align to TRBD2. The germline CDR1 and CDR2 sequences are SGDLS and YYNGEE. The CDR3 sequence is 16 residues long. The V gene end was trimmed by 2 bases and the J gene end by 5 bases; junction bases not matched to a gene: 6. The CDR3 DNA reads TGTGCCAGCAGCGTTAGCGGGGGGTATGAAACCGGGGAGCTGTTTTTT. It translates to CASSVSGGYETGELFF.

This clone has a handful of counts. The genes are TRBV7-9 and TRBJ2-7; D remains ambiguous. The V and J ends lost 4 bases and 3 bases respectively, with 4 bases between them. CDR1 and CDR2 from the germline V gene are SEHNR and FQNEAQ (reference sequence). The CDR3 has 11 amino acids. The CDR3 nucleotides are TGTGCCAGCAGCTCCGACTACGAGCAGTACTTC. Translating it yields CASSSDYEQYF.

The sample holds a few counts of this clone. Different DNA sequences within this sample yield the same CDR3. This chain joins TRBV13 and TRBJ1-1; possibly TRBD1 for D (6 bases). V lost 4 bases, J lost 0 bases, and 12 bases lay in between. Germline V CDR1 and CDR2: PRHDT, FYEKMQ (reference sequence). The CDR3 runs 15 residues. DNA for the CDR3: TGTGCCAGCAGCTCCTCAGGACAGCTGAACACTGAAGCTTTCTTT. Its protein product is CASSSSGQLNTEAFF.

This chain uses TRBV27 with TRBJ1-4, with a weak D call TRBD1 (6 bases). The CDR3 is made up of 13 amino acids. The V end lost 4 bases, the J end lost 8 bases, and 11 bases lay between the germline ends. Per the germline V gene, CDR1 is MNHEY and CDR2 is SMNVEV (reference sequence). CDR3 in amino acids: CASSSRTEEKLFF. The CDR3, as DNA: TGTGCCAGCAGTTCCAGGACAGAGGAAAAACTGTTTTTT. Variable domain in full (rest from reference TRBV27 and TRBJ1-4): EAQVTQNPRYLITVTGKKLTVTCSQNMNHEYMSWYRQDPGLGLRQIYYSMNVEVTDKGDVPEGYKVSRKEKRNFPLILESPSPNQTSLYFCASSSRTEEKLFFGSGTQLSVL.

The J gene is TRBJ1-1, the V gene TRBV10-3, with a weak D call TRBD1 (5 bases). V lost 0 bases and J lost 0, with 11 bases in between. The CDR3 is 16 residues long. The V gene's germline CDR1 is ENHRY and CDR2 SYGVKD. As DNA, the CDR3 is TGTGCCATCAGTGAGTCGGGGGGGGATATGAACACTGAAGCTTTCTTT. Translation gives CAISESGGDMNTEAFF.

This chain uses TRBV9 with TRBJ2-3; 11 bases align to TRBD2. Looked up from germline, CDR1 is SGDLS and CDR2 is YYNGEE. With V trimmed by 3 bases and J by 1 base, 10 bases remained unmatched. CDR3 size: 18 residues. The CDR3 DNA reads TGTGCCAGCAGCGACGGGACTAGCGGTCCCGGGGGCACAGATACGCAGTATTTT. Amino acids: CASSDGTSGPGGTDTQYF.

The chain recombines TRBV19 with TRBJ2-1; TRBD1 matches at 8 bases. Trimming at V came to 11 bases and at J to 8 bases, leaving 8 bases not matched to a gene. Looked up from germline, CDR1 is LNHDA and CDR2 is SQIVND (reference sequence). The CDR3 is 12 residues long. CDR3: CASTDRAHEQFF. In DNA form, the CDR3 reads TGTGCCTCTACGGACAGGGCACATGAGCAGTTCTTC. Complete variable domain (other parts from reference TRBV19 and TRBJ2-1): DGGITQSPKYLFRKEGQNVTLSCEQNLNHDAMYWYRQDPGQGLRLIYYSQIVNDFQKGDIAEGYSVSREKKESFPLTVTSAQKNPTAFYLCASTDRAHEQFFGPGTRLTVL.

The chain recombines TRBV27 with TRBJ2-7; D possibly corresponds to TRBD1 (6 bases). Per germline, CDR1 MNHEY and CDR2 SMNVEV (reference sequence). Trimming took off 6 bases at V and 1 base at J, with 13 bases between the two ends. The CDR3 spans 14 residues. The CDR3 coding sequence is TGTGCCAGCAGCCGAGGGGGTTGGTCCTACGAGCAGTACTTC. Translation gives CASSRGGWSYEQYF.

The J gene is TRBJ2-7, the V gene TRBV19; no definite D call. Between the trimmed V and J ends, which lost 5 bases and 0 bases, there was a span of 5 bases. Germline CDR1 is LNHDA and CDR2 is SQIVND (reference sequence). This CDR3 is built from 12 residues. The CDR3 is CASSFGSYEQYF. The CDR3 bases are TGTGCCAGTAGTTTCGGCTCCTACGAGCAGTACTTC.

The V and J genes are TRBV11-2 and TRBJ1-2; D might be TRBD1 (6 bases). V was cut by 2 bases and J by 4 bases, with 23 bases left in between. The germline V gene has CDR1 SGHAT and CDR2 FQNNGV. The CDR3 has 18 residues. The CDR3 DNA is TGTGCCAGCAGCTTAATCGGGCAGGGGAACGTTTGGTCCTATGGCTACACCTTC. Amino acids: CASSLIGQGNVWSYGYTF.

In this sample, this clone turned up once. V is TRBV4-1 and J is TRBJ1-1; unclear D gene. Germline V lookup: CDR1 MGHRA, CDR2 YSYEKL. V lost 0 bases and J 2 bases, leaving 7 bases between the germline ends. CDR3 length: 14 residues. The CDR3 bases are TGCGCCAGCAGCCAAGATCCAGGTAACACTGAAGCTTTCTTT. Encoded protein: CASSQDPGNTEAFF.

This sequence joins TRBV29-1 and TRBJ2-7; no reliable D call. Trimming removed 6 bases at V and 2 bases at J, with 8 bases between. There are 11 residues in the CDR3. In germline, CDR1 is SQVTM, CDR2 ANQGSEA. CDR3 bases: TGCAGCGTGGACGGAACCTACGAGCAGTACTTC. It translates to CSVDGTYEQYF.

For the CDR3, the DNA is TGTGCCAGCAGCTTACAGGGCCCCCCGAACACTGAAGCTTTCTTT. Translated: CASSLQGPPNTEAFF. The rearrangement uses TRBV6-5 and TRBJ1-1; D is perhaps TRBD1 (6 bases). Germline V gene lookup returns CDR1 MNHEY and CDR2 SVGAGI. V gave up 6 bases and J gave up 1 base, with 15 bases separating them. The length of the CDR3 is 15 residues.

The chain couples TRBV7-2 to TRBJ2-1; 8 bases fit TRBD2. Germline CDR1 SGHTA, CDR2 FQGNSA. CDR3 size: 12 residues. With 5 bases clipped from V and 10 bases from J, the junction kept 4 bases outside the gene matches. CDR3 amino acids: CASSPTGGEQFF. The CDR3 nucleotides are TGTGCCAGCAGCCCGACGGGGGGGGAGCAGTTCTTC. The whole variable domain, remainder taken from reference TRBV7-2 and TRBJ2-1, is GAGVSQSPSNKVTEKGKDVELRCDPISGHTALYWYRQSLGQGLEFLIYFQGNSAPDKSGLPSDRFSAERTGGSVSTLTIQRTQQEDSAVYLCASSPTGGEQFFGPGTRLTVL.

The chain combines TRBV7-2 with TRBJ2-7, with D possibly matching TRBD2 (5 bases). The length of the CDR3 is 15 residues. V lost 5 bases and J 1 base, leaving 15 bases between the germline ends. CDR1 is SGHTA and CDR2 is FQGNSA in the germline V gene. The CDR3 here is CASSLEGSGSYEQYF. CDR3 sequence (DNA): TGTGCCAGCAGCCTAGAGGGCTCGGGTTCCTACGAGCAGTACTTC.

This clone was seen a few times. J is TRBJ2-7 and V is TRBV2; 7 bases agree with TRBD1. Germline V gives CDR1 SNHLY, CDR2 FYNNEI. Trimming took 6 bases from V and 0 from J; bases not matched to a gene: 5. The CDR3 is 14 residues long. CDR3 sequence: CASRPTGSSYEQYF. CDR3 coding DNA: TGTGCCAGCAGACCGACAGGGAGCTCCTACGAGCAGTACTTC. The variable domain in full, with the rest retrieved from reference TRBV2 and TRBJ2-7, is EPEVTQTPSHQVTQMGQEVILRCVPISNHLYFYWYRQILGQKVEFLVSFYNNEISEKSEIFDDQFSVERPDGSNFTLKIRSTKLEDSAMYFCASRPTGSSYEQYFGPGTRLTVT.

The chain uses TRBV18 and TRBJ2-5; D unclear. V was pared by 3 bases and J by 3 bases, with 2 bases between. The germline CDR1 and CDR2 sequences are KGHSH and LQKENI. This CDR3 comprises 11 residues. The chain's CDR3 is CASSPEETQYF. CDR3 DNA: TGTGCCAGCTCACCTGAAGAGACCCAGTACTTC.

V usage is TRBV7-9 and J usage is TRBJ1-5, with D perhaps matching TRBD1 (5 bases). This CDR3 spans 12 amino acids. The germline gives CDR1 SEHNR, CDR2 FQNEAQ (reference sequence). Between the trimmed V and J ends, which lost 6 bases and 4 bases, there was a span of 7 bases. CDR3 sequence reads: CASRGDNQPQHF. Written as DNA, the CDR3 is TGTGCCAGCAGAGGGGATAATCAGCCCCAGCATTTT. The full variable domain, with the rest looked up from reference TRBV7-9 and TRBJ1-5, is DTGVSQNPRHKITKRGQNVTFRCDPISEHNRLYWYRQTLGQGPEFLTYFQNEAQLEKSRLLSDRFSAERPKGSFSTLEIQRTEQGDSAMYLCASRGDNQPQHFGDGTRLSIL.

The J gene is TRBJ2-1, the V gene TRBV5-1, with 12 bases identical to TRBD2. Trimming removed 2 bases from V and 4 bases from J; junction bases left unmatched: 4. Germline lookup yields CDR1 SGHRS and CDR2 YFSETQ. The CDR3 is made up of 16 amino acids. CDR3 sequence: CASSFRGTSGYNEQFF. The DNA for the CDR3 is TGCGCCAGCAGCTTCCGGGGGACTAGCGGGTACAATGAGCAGTTCTTC.

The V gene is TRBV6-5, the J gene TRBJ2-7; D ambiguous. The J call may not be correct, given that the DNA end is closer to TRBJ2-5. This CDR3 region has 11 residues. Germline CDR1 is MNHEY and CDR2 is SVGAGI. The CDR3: CASSYWETQYF. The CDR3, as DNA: TGTGCCAGCAGTTACTGGGAGACCCAGTACTTC.

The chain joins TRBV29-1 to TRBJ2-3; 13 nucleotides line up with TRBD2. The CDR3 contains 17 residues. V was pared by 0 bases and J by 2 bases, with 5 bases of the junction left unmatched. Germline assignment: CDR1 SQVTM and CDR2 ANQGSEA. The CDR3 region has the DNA TGCAGCGTTGAAGATGGGGGACTAGCGGGGCTCACAGATACGCAGTATTTT. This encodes CSVEDGGLAGLTDTQYF.

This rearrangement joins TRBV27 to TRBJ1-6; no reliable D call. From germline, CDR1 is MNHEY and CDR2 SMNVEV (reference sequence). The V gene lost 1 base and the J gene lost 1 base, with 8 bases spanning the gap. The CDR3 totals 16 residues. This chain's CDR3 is CASSLFGNSYNSPLHF. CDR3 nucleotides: TGTGCCAGCAGTTTATTTGGGAATTCCTATAATTCACCCCTCCACTTT.

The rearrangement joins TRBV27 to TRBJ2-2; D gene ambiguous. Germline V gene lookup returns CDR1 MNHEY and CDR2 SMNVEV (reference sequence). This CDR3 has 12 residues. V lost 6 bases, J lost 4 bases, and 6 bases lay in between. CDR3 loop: CASRWGTGELFF. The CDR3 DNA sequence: TGTGCCAGCAGATGGGGCACCGGGGAGCTGTTTTTT.

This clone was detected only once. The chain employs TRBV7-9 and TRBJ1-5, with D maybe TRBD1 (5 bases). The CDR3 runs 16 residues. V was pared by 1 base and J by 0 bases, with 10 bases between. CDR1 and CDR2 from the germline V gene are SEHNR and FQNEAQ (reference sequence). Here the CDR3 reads CASSLEGPFSNQPQHF. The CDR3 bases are TGTGCCAGCAGCTTAGAGGGACCGTTTAGCAATCAGCCCCAGCATTTT.

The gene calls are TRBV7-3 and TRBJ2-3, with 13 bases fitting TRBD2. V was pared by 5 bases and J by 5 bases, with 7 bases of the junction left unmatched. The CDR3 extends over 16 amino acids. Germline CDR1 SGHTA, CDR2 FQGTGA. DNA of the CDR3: TGTGCCAGCAGCCCTGGGACTAGCGGGAAGGTAGATACGCAGTATTTT. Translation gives CASSPGTSGKVDTQYF.